A single T cell receptor beta chain is shown here with its context. These data come from a study of blood T cell repertoires in COVID-19. Looking at the study overall: PBMCs, B-cell-depleted T cells, or T cells were the source of the cDNA or gDNA that made up the material.

In the authors' workflow: Reference gene primer amplification yielded estimated nucleated cell counts. TCRdb's table, derived via immunoSEQ multiplex PCR, lists solely in-frame clones and lacks some. V and J calls and clone size are as listed in that table; D and trimming were resolved from the DNA. The table lists roughly 58,000 clones, 84% of them singletons. The receptor was derived from a man aged 65 to 79 with active COVID-19. The sequenced sample was peripheral blood.

For the CDR3, the DNA is TGTGCCAGCAGCCCGAGCGGGAACAGAGGCACTGAAGCTTTCTTT. Translated, it gives CASSPSGNRGTEAFF. The chain couples TRBV9 to TRBJ1-1; D ambiguous. Trimming pared 4 bases from V and 4 bases from J, leaving 17 bases between. The CDR3 runs to 15 residues. The germline CDR1 and CDR2 sequences are SGDLS and YYNGEE.